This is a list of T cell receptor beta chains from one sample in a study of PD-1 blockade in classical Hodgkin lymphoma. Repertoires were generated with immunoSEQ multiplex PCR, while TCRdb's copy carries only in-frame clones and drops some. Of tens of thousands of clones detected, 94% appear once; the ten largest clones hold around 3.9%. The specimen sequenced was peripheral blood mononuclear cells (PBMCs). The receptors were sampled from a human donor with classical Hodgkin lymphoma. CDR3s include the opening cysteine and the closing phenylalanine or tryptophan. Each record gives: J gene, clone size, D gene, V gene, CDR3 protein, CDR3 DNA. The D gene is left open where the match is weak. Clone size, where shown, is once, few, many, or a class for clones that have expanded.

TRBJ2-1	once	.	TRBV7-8	CASSLLYNEQFF	TGTGCCAGCAGCTTACTTTACAATGAGCAGTTCTTC
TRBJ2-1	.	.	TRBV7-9	CSSETKGDGEQFF	TGCTCTAGCGAAACTAAGGGCGATGGGGAGCAGTTCTTC
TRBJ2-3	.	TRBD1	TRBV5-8	CASTQTGSAVGQYF	TGTGCCAGCACCCAGACAGGGTCAGCGGTGGGGCAGTATTTT
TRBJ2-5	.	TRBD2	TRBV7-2	CASSFLPPSGGGQKTQYF	TGTGCCAGCAGCTTCCTACCCCCCAGCGGGGGCGGTCAAAAGACCCAGTACTTC
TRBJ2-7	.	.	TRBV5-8	CASSLERGSPEPYEQYF	TGTGCCAGCAGCTTGGAGCGAGGTAGCCCCGAACCCTACGAGCAGTACTTC
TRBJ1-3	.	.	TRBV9	CASSARTGRGNTIYF	TGTGCCAGCAGCGCAAGGACGGGGAGGGGAAACACCATATATTTT
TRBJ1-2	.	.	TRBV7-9	CASSLEAGRTYGYTF	TGTGCCAGCAGCTTAGAGGCAGGGAGGACCTATGGCTACACCTTC
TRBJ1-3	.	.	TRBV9	CASSPPAFEGRNTIYF	TGTGCCAGCAGCCCACCCGCGTTCGAGGGACGGAACACCATATATTTT
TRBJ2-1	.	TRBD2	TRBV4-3	CASSQDILGLADNEQFF	TGCGCCAGCAGCCAAGATATCTTAGGACTAGCGGACAATGAGCAGTTCTTC
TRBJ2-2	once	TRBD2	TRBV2	CASSEAMAGGTGELFF	TGTGCCAGCAGTGAAGCCATGGCGGGGGGAACCGGGGAGCTGTTTTTT
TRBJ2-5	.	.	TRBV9	CASSVAAGRQETQYF	TGTGCCAGCAGCGTAGCGGCGGGACGGCAAGAGACCCAGTACTTC
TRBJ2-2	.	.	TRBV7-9	CASSFDSNTGELFF	TGTGCCAGCAGCTTTGATTCGAACACCGGGGAGCTGTTTTTT
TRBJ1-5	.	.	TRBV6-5	CASKAGQSNQPQHF	TGTGCCAGTAAAGCAGGGCAGAGCAATCAGCCCCAGCATTTT
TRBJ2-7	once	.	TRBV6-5	CASSRTAYEQYF	TGTGCCAGCAGTCGGACAGCCTACGAGCAGTACTTC
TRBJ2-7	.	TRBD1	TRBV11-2	CASSLGDSLYEQYF	TGTGCCAGCAGCTTAGGGGACAGCCTATACGAGCAGTACTTC
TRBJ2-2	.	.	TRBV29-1	CSVENRNTGELFF	TGCAGCGTTGAGAACAGGAACACCGGGGAGCTGTTTTTT
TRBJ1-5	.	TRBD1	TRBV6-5	CASRAGQGHQPQHF	TGTGCCAGCAGGGCGGGACAGGGGCACCAGCCCCAGCATTTT
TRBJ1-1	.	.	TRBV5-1	CASSLGQRTTEAFF	TGCGCCAGCAGCTTGGGTCAACGGACCACTGAAGCTTTCTTT
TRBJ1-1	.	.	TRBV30	CAWSRTNTEAFF	TGTGCCTGGAGCCGAACGAACACTGAAGCTTTCTTT
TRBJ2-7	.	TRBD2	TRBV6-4	CASSPLAGAGEQYF	TGTGCCAGCAGTCCACTAGCGGGAGCTGGAGAGCAGTACTTC
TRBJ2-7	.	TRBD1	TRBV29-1	CSAGQGGPYVYEQYF	TGCAGCGCAGGACAGGGGGGCCCTTATGTATACGAGCAGTACTTC
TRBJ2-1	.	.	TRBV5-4	CASSARTEAWDEQFF	TGTGCCAGCAGCGCCCGGACCGAGGCGTGGGATGAGCAGTTCTTC
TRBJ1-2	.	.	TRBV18	CASSPPGLDYGYTF	TGTGCCAGCTCACCACCGGGGTTGGACTATGGCTACACCTTC
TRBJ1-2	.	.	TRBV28	CASSFQGGYTF	TGTGCCAGCAGCTTCCAGGGGGGCTACACCTTC
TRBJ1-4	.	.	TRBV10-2	CASSSMGEKLFF	TGCGCCAGCTCATCCATGGGAGAAAAACTGTTTTTT
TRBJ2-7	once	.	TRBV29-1	CSVVVSSYEQYF	TGCAGCGTTGTAGTAAGCTCCTACGAGCAGTACTTC
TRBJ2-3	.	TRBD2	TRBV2	CASIRRVTTSGEYTQYF	TGTGCCAGCATCCGACGGGTAACAACTAGCGGGGAATATACGCAGTATTTT
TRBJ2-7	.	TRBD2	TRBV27	CASSSERERYEQYF	TGTGCCAGCAGTTCCGAGCGGGAGCGATACGAGCAGTACTTC
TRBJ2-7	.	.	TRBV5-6	CASSLRKSYEQYF	TGTGCCAGCAGCTTGAGGAAGAGCTACGAGCAGTACTTC
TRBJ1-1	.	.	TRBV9	CASSVGFEVTEAFF	TGTGCCAGCAGCGTAGGGTTTGAGGTCACTGAAGCTTTCTTT
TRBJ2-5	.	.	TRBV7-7	CASSLVIGIPVETQYF	TGTGCTAGCAGCTTAGTCATCGGGATACCCGTAGAGACCCAGTACTTC
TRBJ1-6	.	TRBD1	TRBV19	CASSTGQNSPLHF	TGTGCCAGTAGTACGGGACAGAATTCACCCCTCCACTTT
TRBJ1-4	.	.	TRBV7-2	CASSPLSPGEKLFF	TGTGCCAGCAGCCCCCTTTCCCCCGGGGAAAAACTGTTTTTT
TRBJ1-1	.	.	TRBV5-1	CASSFTPSNTEAFF	TGCGCCAGCAGCTTTACACCTTCGAACACTGAAGCTTTCTTT
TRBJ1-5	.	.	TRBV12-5	CASGGQSGGSQHF	TGTGCTAGTGGCGGACAATCAGGCGGTTCCCAGCATTTT
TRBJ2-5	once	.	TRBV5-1	CASTRTIRAETQYF	TGCGCCAGCACCCGGACCATTCGGGCAGAGACCCAGTACTTC